The 13 T cell receptor beta chains below were found in one sample sequenced in a study of blood T cell repertoires in COVID-19. Profiling relied on immunoSEQ multiplex PCR, and the TCRdb table lists in-frame clones only, not all of them. The table records 120,000 or so clones, about three quarters of them present only once. The sample consisted of peripheral blood. All receptors come from a woman aged 70-85 years with acute or convalescent COVID-19.

This rearrangement joins TRBV11-2 to TRBJ1-1, with TRBD1 identical over 9 bases. This CDR3 region has 14 residues. The germline gives CDR1 SGHAT, CDR2 FQNNGV. Trimming cost V 3 bases and J 3 bases; bases outside gene matches: 2. The CDR3 sequence is CASSLTGGYTEAFF. Here the CDR3 DNA reads TGTGCCAGCAGCTTGACAGGGGGGTACACTGAAGCTTTCTTT.

The rearrangement joins TRBV18 to TRBJ2-2; D uncertain. V was trimmed by 0 bases and J by 0 bases, leaving 5 bases between them. Germline V CDR1 and CDR2: KGHSH, LQKENI. This CDR3 region has 15 residues. CDR3 sequence reads: CASSPPSTNTGELFF. CDR3 nucleotides: TGTGCCAGCTCACCACCATCCACGAACACCGGGGAGCTGTTTTTT.

V gene TRBV5-1 combines with J gene TRBJ2-2; D perhaps matches TRBD2 (6 bases). Per germline, CDR1 SGHRS and CDR2 YFSETQ. This CDR3 comprises 16 residues. V lost 0 bases to trimming and J lost 0 bases, with 9 bases between them. As DNA, the CDR3 is TGCGCCAGCAGCTTGGTTCCGGGGGCGAACACCGGGGAGCTGTTTTTT. Its translation: CASSLVPGANTGELFF.

The rearrangement links TRBV10-3 to TRBJ1-1, with 7 bases fitting TRBD1. Germline V gives CDR1 ENHRY, CDR2 SYGVKD. The CDR3 consists of 15 residues. V lost 7 bases, J lost 0 bases, and 8 bases stayed unmatched. The CDR3 sequence: CAITRGGQLNTEAFF. DNA for the CDR3: TGTGCCATCACCCGAGGGGGACAGCTGAACACTGAAGCTTTCTTT.

The chain has TRBV5-5 and TRBJ2-1, with D possibly being TRBD1 (5 bases). Germline CDR1 is SGHKS and CDR2 is YYEKEE (reference sequence). There are 17 residues in the CDR3. V was shortened by 0 bases and J by 2 bases, with 15 bases between the two germline ends. The CDR3 DNA reads TGTGCCAGCAGCTTGGCTATGGATGGGGCTGCCTACAATGAGCAGTTCTTC. Its protein is CASSLAMDGAAYNEQFF.

This chain uses TRBV11-2 with TRBJ2-7, with TRBD1 as a possible D gene (7 bases). This CDR3 has 14 residues. CDR1 is SGHAT and CDR2 is FQNNGV in the germline V gene. Trimming took off 3 bases at V and 2 bases at J, with 11 bases between the two ends. This CDR3 is CASSFSRGAYEQYF. The DNA of the CDR3 is TGTGCCAGCAGCTTTTCCAGGGGGGCCTACGAGCAGTACTTC.

This clone has more than one count but fewer than ten. V is TRBV6-5 and J is TRBJ2-5; 7 bases line up with TRBD1. J was trimmed by 7 bases and V by 10 bases; bases with no gene match: 15. The CDR3 covers 14 residues. From germline, CDR1 is MNHEY and CDR2 SVGAGI. The CDR3 reads CAMSSDREWRTQYF. CDR3 nucleotide sequence: TGTGCCATGTCCAGCGACAGGGAGTGGAGGACCCAGTACTTC.

The gene calls are TRBV29-1 and TRBJ2-1; 10 bases line up with TRBD2. V lost 4 bases and J lost 9; bases outside the gene matches: 12. The CDR3 is made up of 15 amino acids. From germline, CDR1 is SQVTM and CDR2 ANQGSEA. The CDR3 nucleotides read TGCAGCGTTGTCCCACTAGCGGGAAGGGCCATTGAGCAGTTCTTC. Translating it yields CSVVPLAGRAIEQFF.

The V call is TRBV6-5, the J call TRBJ2-1; D is possibly TRBD2 (7 bases). The CDR3 sequence is 14 residues long. Per germline, CDR1 MNHEY and CDR2 SVGAGI. Trimming left V 5 bases short and J 4 bases short, with 12 bases between. The CDR3, as DNA: TGTGCCAGCAGTCGGGGGGCCGATTACAATGAGCAGTTCTTC. Amino acids: CASSRGADYNEQFF.

The rearrangement joins TRBV6-1 to TRBJ2-1, with TRBD2 matching 10 bases. This CDR3 is built from 16 residues. Germline V CDR1 and CDR2: MNHNS, SASEGT. The ends lost 3 bases at V and 8 bases at J; junction bases unmatched: 10. The CDR3 region is CASSDISSGSGDEQFF. For the CDR3, the DNA is TGTGCCAGCAGTGATATCTCTAGCGGGAGTGGCGATGAGCAGTTCTTC.

This clone appeared many times. The same CDR3 is also encoded by other DNA sequences in this sample. The chain is built from TRBV6-5 and TRBJ2-7, with a tentative D call TRBD1 (6 bases). Trimming took off 2 bases at V and 0 bases at J, with 8 bases between the two ends. This CDR3 has 14 amino acids. The germline CDR1 and CDR2 sequences are MNHEY and SVGAGI. The CDR3 DNA sequence: TGTGCCAGCAGTTACACAGGGAGCTCCTACGAGCAGTACTTC. Translating it yields CASSYTGSSYEQYF.

This clone has a single count. V usage is TRBV11-2 and J usage is TRBJ1-1, with D perhaps TRBD1 (5 bases). Trimming shortened V by 5 bases and J by 1 base, and 17 bases separated the two germline ends. Germline V gene sequence: CDR1 SGHAT, CDR2 FQNNGV. The CDR3 spans 16 residues. CDR3 sequence reads: CASSPTTGERNTEAFF. As DNA, the CDR3 is TGTGCCAGCAGCCCAACAACGGGGGAGAGGAACACTGAAGCTTTCTTT.

The gene calls are TRBV5-5 and TRBJ2-6; TRBD1 matches at 9 bases. The CDR3 consists of 18 residues. The V segment lost 0 bases and the J segment 0 bases; nucleotides outside the gene matches: 4. Looked up from germline, CDR1 is SGHKS and CDR2 is YYEKEE (reference sequence). The CDR3 is CASSLVGGQGSGANVLTF. The CDR3 nucleotides are TGTGCCAGCAGCTTGGTAGGGGGACAGGGCTCTGGGGCCAACGTCCTGACTTTC.